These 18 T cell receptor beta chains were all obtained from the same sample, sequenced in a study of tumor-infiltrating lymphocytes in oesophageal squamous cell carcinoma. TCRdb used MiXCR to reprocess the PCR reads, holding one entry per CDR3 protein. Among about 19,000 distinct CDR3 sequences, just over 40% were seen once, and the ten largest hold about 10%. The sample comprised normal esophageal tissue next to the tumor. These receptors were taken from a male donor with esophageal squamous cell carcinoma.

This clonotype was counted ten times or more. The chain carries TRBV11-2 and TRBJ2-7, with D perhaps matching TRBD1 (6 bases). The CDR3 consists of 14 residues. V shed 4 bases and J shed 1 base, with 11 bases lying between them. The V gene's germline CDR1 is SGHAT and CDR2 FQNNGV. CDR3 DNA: TGTGCCAGCAGCTGGCCGGACAGATCCTACGAGCAGTACTTC. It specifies CASSWPDRSYEQYF.

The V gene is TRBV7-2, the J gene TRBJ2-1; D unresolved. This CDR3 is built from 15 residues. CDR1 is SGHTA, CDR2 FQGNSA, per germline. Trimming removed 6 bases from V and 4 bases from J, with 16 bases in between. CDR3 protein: CASSLRDGSYNEQFF. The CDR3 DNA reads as TGTGCCAGCAGTCTTAGGGATGGTTCTTACAATGAGCAGTTCTTC.

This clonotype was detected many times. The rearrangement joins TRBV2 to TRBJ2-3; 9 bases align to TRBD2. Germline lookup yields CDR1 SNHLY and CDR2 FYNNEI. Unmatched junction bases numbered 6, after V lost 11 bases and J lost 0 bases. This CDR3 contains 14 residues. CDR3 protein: CAGTSGSSTDTQYF. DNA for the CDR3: TGTGCCGGAACTAGCGGGTCTAGCACAGATACGCAGTATTTT.

For the CDR3, the DNA is TGTGCCAGCAGCCAAGATCCGACCCTTAGCACAGATACGCAGTATTTT. Protein: CASSQDPTLSTDTQYF. The rearrangement links TRBV3-1 to TRBJ2-3; no reliable D call. Germline lookup yields CDR1 LGHDT and CDR2 YNNKEL (reference sequence). Trimming shortened V by 0 bases and J by 0 bases, and 10 bases separated the two germline ends. This CDR3 is 16 amino acids long.

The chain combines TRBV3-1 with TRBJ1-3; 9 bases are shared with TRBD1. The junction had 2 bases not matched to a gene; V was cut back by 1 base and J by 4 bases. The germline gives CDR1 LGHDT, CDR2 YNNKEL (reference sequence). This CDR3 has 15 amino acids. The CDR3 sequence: CASSQAGTGGNTIYF. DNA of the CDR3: TGTGCCAGCAGCCAAGCCGGGACAGGGGGAAACACCATATATTTT.

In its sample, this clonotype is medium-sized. For the CDR3, the DNA is TGTGCCAGCAGCTGGGGAGGACAGGGGGCTGATGGCTACACCTTC. Translation gives CASSWGGQGADGYTF. V and J are TRBV7-2 and TRBJ1-2; TRBD1 matches 11 bases. Germline V gene lookup returns CDR1 SGHTA and CDR2 FQGNSA. With V trimmed by 4 bases and J by 6 bases, 7 bases remained unmatched. The CDR3 extends over 15 amino acids. The full variable domain, completed using reference TRBV7-2 and TRBJ1-2, is GAGVSQSPSNKVTEKGKDVELRCDPISGHTALYWYRQSLGQGLEFLIYFQGNSAPDKSGLPSDRFSAERTGGSVSTLTIQRTQQEDSAVYLCASSWGGQGADGYTFGSGTRLTVV.

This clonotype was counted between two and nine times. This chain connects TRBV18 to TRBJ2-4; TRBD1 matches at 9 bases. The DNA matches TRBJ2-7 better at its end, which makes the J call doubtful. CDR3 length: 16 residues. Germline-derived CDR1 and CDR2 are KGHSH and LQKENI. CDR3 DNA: TGTGCCAGCTCACCAATCCGCGGAACAGGGGGCGGCGAGCAGTACTTC. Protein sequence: CASSPIRGTGGGEQYF.

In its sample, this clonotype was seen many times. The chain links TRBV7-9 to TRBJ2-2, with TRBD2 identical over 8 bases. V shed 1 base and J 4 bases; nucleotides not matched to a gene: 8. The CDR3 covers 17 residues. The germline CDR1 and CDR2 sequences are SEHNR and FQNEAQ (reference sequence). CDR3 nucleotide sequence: TGTGCCAGCAGCTTAGGCCACAGCGGGAGTGGCACCGGGGAGCTGTTTTTT. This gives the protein CASSLGHSGSGTGELFF.

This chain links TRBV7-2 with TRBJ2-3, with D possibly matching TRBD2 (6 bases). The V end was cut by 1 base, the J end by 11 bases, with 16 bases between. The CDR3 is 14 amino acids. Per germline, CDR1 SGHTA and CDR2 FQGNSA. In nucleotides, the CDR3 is TGTGCCAGCAGCTTAGAACCAGGTGGGGAGGAGCAGTATTTT. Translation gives CASSLEPGGEEQYF.

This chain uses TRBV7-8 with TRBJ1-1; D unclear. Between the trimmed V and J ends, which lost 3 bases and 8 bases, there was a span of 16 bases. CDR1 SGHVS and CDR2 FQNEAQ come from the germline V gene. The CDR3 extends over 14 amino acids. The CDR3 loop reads CASSFMAGPKEAFF. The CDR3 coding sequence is TGTGCCAGCAGCTTTATGGCAGGCCCAAAAGAAGCTTTCTTT.

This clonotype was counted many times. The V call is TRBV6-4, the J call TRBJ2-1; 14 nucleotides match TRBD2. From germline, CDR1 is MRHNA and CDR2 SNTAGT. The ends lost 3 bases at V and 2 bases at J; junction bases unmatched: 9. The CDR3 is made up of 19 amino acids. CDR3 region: CASSEGGLAGVPPYNEQFF. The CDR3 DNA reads TGTGCCAGCAGTGAGGGGGGACTAGCGGGAGTCCCGCCCTACAATGAGCAGTTCTTC.

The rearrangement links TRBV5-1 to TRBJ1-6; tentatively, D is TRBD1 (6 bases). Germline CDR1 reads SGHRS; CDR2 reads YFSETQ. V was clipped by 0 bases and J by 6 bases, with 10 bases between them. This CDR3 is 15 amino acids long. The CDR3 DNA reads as TGCGCCAGCAGCTTGGCCAGGGGTGGTAATTCACCCCTCCACTTT. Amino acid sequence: CASSLARGGNSPLHF.

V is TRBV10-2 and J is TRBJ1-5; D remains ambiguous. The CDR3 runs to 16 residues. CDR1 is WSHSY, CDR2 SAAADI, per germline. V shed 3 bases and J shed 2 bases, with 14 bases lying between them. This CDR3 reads CASSDSIRLGNQPQHF. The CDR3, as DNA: TGCGCCAGCAGTGACTCAATCCGGTTGGGCAATCAGCCCCAGCATTTT.

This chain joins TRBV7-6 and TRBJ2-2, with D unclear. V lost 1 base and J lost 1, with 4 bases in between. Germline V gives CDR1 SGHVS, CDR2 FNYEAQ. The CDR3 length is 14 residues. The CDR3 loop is CASSLGQNTGELFF. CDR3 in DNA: TGTGCCAGCAGCTTAGGACAGAACACCGGGGAGCTGTTTTTT. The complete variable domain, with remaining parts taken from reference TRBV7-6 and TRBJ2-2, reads GAGVSQSPRYKVTKRGQDVALRCDPISGHVSLYWYRQALGQGPEFLTYFNYEAQQDKSGLPNDRFSAERPEGSISTLTIQRTEQRDSAMYRCASSLGQNTGELFFGEGSRLTVL.

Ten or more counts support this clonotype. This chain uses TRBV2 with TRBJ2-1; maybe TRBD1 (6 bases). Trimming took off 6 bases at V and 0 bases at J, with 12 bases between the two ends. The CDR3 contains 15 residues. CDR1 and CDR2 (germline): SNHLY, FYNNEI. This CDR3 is CASSVGQSSYNEQFF. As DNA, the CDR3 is TGTGCCAGCAGCGTGGGACAAAGCTCCTACAATGAGCAGTTCTTC.

The CDR3, as DNA: TGTGCCAGCAGCTCAAACAGCTACAATGAGCAGTTCTTC. Translating it yields CASSSNSYNEQFF. The chain combines TRBV11-3 with TRBJ2-4; no clear D. TRBJ2-1 explains the end of the DNA better; the J call may be wrong. The CDR3 spans 13 residues. CDR1 and CDR2 (germline): SGHNT, YENEEA.

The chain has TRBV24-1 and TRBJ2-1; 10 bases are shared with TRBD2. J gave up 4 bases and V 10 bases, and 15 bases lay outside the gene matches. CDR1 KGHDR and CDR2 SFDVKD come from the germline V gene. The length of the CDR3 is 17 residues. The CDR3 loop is CATEAGGPAGHYNEQFF. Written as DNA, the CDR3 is TGTGCCACGGAAGCGGGAGGGCCGGCAGGGCATTACAATGAGCAGTTCTTC.

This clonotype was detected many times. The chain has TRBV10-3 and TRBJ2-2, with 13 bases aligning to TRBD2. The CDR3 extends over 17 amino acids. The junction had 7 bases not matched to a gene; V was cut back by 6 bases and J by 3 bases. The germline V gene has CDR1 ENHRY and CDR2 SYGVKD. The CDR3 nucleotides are TGTGCCATCAGCGGACTAGCGGGAGAGGTGGACACCGGGGAGCTGTTTTTT. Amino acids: CAISGLAGEVDTGELFF.